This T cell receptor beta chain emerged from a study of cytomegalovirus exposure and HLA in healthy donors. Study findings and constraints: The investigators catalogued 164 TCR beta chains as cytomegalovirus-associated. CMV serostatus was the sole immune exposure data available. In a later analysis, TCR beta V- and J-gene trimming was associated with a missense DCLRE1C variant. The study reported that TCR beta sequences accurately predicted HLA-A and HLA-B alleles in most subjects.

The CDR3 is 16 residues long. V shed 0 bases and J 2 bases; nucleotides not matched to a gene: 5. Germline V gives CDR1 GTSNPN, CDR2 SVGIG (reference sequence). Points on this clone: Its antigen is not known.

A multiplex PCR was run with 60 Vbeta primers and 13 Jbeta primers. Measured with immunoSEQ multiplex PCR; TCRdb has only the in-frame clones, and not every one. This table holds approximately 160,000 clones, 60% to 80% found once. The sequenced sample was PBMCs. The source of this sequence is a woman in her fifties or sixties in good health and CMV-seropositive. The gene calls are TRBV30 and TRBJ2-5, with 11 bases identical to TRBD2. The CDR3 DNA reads TGTGCCTGGAGTGTAGGTAGCGGGGGGGCGCAAGAGACCCAGTACTTC. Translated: CAWSVGSGGAQETQYF.